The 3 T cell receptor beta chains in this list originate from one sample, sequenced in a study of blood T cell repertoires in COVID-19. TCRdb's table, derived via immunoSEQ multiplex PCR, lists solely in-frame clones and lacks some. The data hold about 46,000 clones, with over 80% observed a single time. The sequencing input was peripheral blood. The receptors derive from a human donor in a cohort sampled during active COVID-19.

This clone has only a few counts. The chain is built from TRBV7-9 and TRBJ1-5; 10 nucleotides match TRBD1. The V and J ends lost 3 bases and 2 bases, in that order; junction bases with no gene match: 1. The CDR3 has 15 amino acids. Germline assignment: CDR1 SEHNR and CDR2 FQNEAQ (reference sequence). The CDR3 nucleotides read TGTGCCAGCAGCTTGGGGACAGGGGGCAATCAGCCCCAGCATTTT. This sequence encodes CASSLGTGGNQPQHF. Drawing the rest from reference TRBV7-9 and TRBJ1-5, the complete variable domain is DTGVSQNPRHKITKRGQNVTFRCDPISEHNRLYWYRQTLGQGPEFLTYFQNEAQLEKSRLLSDRFSAERPKGSFSTLEIQRTEQGDSAMYLCASSLGTGGNQPQHFGDGTRLSIL.

The CDR3 coding sequence is TGTGCCAGCAGCATCCCACATCCCCTCGAGCAGTACTTC. It specifies CASSIPHPLEQYF. The chain links TRBV21-1 to TRBJ2-7; the listed D gene, TRBD1, was not tested against the DNA. TRBV21-1 corresponds to a pseudogene. The CDR3 is 13 amino acids.

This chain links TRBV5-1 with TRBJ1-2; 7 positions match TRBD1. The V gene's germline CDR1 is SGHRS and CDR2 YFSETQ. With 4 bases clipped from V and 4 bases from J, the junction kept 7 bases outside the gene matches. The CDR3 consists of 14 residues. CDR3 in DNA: TGCGCCAGCAGCGGAGGGACAGACACCTATGGCTACACCTTC. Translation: CASSGGTDTYGYTF.